The 21 T cell receptor beta chains below come from one sample, sequenced in a study of response to subunit inactivated influenza vaccine. TCRdb re-derived calls from the RT-PCR reads in MiXCR, one entry per CDR3 protein. The sample consists of hundreds of thousands of distinct CDR3 sequences, roughly 13% of them appearing once. Material: PBMCs from blood, obtained 40 to 50 days after vaccination. These receptors came from a man aged 50 to 59 who received an inactivated influenza vaccine.

Only a few counts were recorded for this clonotype. The V call is TRBV4-2, the J call TRBJ2-5; D is possibly TRBD2 (5 bases). Germline V gene sequence: CDR1 LGHNA, CDR2 YNFKEQ. Trimming stripped 1 base from V and 2 bases from J, with 14 bases between. The CDR3 runs to 16 residues. The CDR3 nucleotides read TGTGCCAGCAGCCAAGGCTCGGGGAAAATACAAGAGACCCAGTACTTC. It is translated as CASSQGSGKIQETQYF.

This chain uses TRBV4-1 with TRBJ2-7; a possible D gene is TRBD1 (6 bases). Germline values: CDR1 MGHRA, CDR2 YSYEKL. This CDR3 is built from 16 residues. Between the trimmed V and J ends, which lost 2 bases and 2 bases, there was a span of 16 bases. CDR3 loop: CASSQSRGLETYEQYF. The DNA of the CDR3 is TGCGCCAGCAGCCAATCCAGGGGTCTCGAGACCTACGAGCAGTACTTC.

Only a few counts were recorded for this clonotype. The CDR3 spells CASSPRLTYEQYF. The CDR3 DNA reads TGTGCCAGCAGCCCCCGCCTGACCTACGAGCAGTACTTC. The rearrangement joins TRBV7-2 to TRBJ2-7; D is undetermined. The germline V gene has CDR1 SGHTA and CDR2 FQGNSA. The CDR3 is made up of 13 amino acids. Trimming shortened V by 5 bases and J by 2 bases, and 10 bases separated the two germline ends. The full variable domain, rest sourced from reference TRBV7-2 and TRBJ2-7, is GAGVSQSPSNKVTEKGKDVELRCDPISGHTALYWYRQSLGQGLEFLIYFQGNSAPDKSGLPSDRFSAERTGGSVSTLTIQRTQQEDSAVYLCASSPRLTYEQYFGPGTRLTVT.

In its sample, this clonotype was seen a few times. The V call is TRBV6-1, the J call TRBJ2-3; 7 bases map to TRBD1. J gave up 12 bases and V 6 bases, and 3 bases lay outside the gene matches. Germline V gene lookup returns CDR1 MNHNS and CDR2 SASEGT. This CDR3 spans 10 amino acids. The CDR3 loop is CASSRDSQYF. CDR3 coding DNA: TGTGCCAGCAGCCGGGACAGCCAGTATTTT.

A few counts support this clonotype. The CDR3 DNA reads TGTGCCACCAGCAGAGAAAACAGGGGGAGCGCTGAAGCTTTCTTT. Protein sequence: CATSRENRGSAEAFF. The chain combines TRBV15 with TRBJ1-1; 8 bases are a match to TRBD1. The CDR3 is made up of 15 amino acids. J was trimmed by 6 bases and V by 0 bases; bases with no gene match: 6. Germline-derived CDR1 and CDR2 are LNHNV and YYDKDF (reference sequence).

This chain connects TRBV7-2 to TRBJ1-3; a possible D gene is TRBD1 (6 bases). This CDR3 is 16 amino acids long. The V end lost 5 bases, the J end lost 0 bases, and 14 bases lay between the germline ends. Germline V gene sequence: CDR1 SGHTA, CDR2 FQGNSA. The CDR3 reads CASSPEGGHSGNTIYF. The DNA of the CDR3 is TGTGCCAGCAGCCCCGAGGGGGGTCACTCTGGAAACACCATATATTTT.

V usage is TRBV20-1 and J usage is TRBJ2-1; 7 bases map to TRBD1. The V segment lost 6 bases and the J segment 9 bases; nucleotides outside the gene matches: 8. CDR1 is DFQATT and CDR2 is SNEGSKA in the germline V gene (reference sequence). This CDR3 has 12 residues. CDR3 nucleotides: TGCAGTGCCCCGGGACAGTCCGCTGAGCAGTTCTTC. This codes for CSAPGQSAEQFF.

This chain uses TRBV20-1 with TRBJ2-7; 8 nucleotides line up with TRBD2. V was pared by 3 bases and J by 3 bases, with 4 bases of the junction left unmatched. The CDR3 contains 13 residues. Germline V gene lookup returns CDR1 DFQATT and CDR2 SNEGSKA (reference sequence). CDR3 sequence: CSASGRVYYEQYF. DNA for the CDR3: TGCAGTGCTAGCGGGAGGGTGTACTACGAGCAGTACTTC.

This chain's CDR3 is CASLGGSYEQYF. The CDR3 DNA sequence: TGTGCCAGTTTGGGCGGATCCTACGAGCAGTACTTC. The V call is TRBV28, the J call TRBJ2-7; D is undetermined. The length of the CDR3 is 12 residues. Trimming removed 9 bases from V and 1 base from J, with 10 bases in between. Germline V gene lookup returns CDR1 MDHEN and CDR2 SYDVKM.

The rearrangement joins TRBV11-2 to TRBJ1-1, with a weak D call TRBD1 (6 bases). The V and J ends lost 0 bases and 5 bases respectively, with 19 bases between them. This CDR3 is built from 17 residues. The germline CDR1 and CDR2 sequences are SGHAT and FQNNGV. CDR3 coding DNA: TGTGCCAGCAGCTTAGATAACAACAGGGCTACAAAGACTGAAGCTTTCTTT. Its translation is CASSLDNNRATKTEAFF. Using reference TRBV11-2 and TRBJ1-1 for the parts outside the CDR3, the full variable domain is EAGVAQSPRYKIIEKRQSVAFWCNPISGHATLYWYQQILGQGPKLLIQFQNNGVVDDSQLPKDRFSAERLKGVDSTLKIQPAKLEDSAVYLCASSLDNNRATKTEAFFGQGTRLTVV.

This clonotype came up a few times. The gene calls are TRBV5-1 and TRBJ1-1; D remains ambiguous. Per the germline V gene, CDR1 is SGHRS and CDR2 is YFSETQ. The CDR3 spans 14 residues. Between the trimmed V and J ends, which lost 1 base and 3 bases, there was a span of 10 bases. CDR3 amino acids: CASSLWGGDTEAFF. CDR3 DNA: TGCGCCAGCAGCTTGTGGGGTGGTGACACTGAAGCTTTCTTT.

This rearrangement joins TRBV15 to TRBJ2-3, with D perhaps matching TRBD2 (5 bases). The CDR3 sequence is 15 residues long. V lost 0 bases to trimming and J lost 2 bases, with 9 bases between them. Germline assignment: CDR1 LNHNV and CDR2 YYDKDF (reference sequence). The CDR3 coding sequence is TGTGCCACCAGCAGAGAACGGACTGCCACAGATACGCAGTATTTT. This gives the protein CATSRERTATDTQYF.

In this sample, this clonotype turned up many times. The rearrangement uses TRBV7-6 and TRBJ2-5, with TRBD2 as a possible D gene (5 bases). V lost 2 bases and J lost 5, with 18 bases in between. The germline V gene has CDR1 SGHVS and CDR2 FNYEAQ. The CDR3 loop spans 16 amino acids. The CDR3 DNA is TGTGCCAGCAGCTTATATATTGAGGGAGTCGGGGAGACCCAGTACTTC. Translation gives CASSLYIEGVGETQYF.

This clonotype appeared many times. This chain joins TRBV12-3 or TRBV12-4 and TRBJ1-1, with 7 bases fitting TRBD1. This CDR3 is built from 14 residues. The V gene end was trimmed by 5 bases and the J gene end by 4 bases; junction bases not matched to a gene: 7. The DNA for the CDR3 is TGTGCCAGCAGTAAGACAGGGAGAGGCACTGAAGCTTTCTTT. This codes for CASSKTGRGTEAFF.

This clonotype occurred a few times. The V gene is TRBV29-1, the J gene TRBJ2-7; TRBD1 aligns across 8 bases. The CDR3 runs to 12 residues. The V segment lost 4 bases and the J segment 3 bases; nucleotides outside the gene matches: 2. From germline, CDR1 is SQVTM and CDR2 ANQGSEA. The CDR3 here is CSVGQGIYEQYF. CDR3 DNA: TGCAGCGTTGGACAGGGGATCTACGAGCAGTACTTC.

V gene TRBV12-3 or TRBV12-4 combines with J gene TRBJ1-4; D gene unclear. The CDR3 is 13 amino acids. The V end lost 4 bases, the J end lost 7 bases, and 10 bases lay between the germline ends. CDR3 residues: CASSWSLGEKLFF. The DNA for the CDR3 is TGTGCCAGCAGTTGGAGTTTAGGTGAAAAACTGTTTTTT.

The chain is built from TRBV6-5 and TRBJ2-1, with 7 bases lining up with TRBD2. CDR1 and CDR2 from the germline V gene are MNHEY and SVGAGI. This CDR3 spans 16 amino acids. V shed 2 bases, J shed 2 bases, and the junction held 6 bases outside the gene matches. CDR3 in amino acids: CASSYRLAEPYNEQFF. CDR3 nucleotide sequence: TGTGCCAGCAGTTACCGTCTAGCGGAGCCCTACAATGAGCAGTTCTTC.

Of note for this clonotype: A much larger clone lies a single base off, so this may be a read error. The rearrangement uses TRBV10-3 and TRBJ2-5, with 8 bases lining up with TRBD2. CDR1 is ENHRY and CDR2 is SYGVKD in the germline V gene. The CDR3 covers 13 residues. The CDR3 protein is CAIRAGVQVTQYF. CDR3 bases: TGTGCCATCAGAGCGGGAGTGCAAGTGACCCAGTACTTC.

Notes on this clonotype: Since a much larger clone is just one base distant, this may be a read error. The DNA for the CDR3 is TGTGCCAGCAGTTCGACACTTAATAGCAATCAGCCCCAGCATTTT. Protein product: CASSSTLNSNQPQHF. V usage is TRBV6-5 and J usage is TRBJ1-5; D remains ambiguous. The CDR3 length is 15 residues. V lost 4 bases, J lost 0 bases, and 10 bases lay in between. Germline assignment: CDR1 MNHEY and CDR2 SVGAGI.

The chain is built from TRBV6-2 or TRBV6-3 and TRBJ2-7; 9 nucleotides match TRBD1. Germline V lookup: CDR1 MNHEY, CDR2 SVGEGT. The CDR3 has 16 residues. Trimming removed 4 bases from V and 0 bases from J; junction bases left unmatched: 7. CDR3 protein: CASSSWTGASSYEQYF. In DNA form, the CDR3 reads TGTGCCAGCAGTTCCTGGACAGGGGCGAGCTCCTACGAGCAGTACTTC.

The chain has TRBV20-1 and TRBJ2-1; unclear D gene. V dropped 5 bases and J dropped 8 bases, with 7 bases sitting between them. Germline values: CDR1 DFQATT, CDR2 SNEGSKA (reference sequence). There are 10 residues in the CDR3. The CDR3 protein is CSAGWDEQFF. DNA for the CDR3: TGCAGTGCTGGCTGGGATGAGCAGTTCTTC.